These 3 T cell receptor beta chains share one sample of origin, sequenced in a study of beta chain features in type 1 diabetes. Study-wide points: Moderately but significantly shorter TCRB CDR3s were found in Type 1 diabetes patients in all four CD4+ subsets.

The antigens for these receptors are not known. Reverse transcribing all isolated RNA meant expressed TCRB transcripts were sequenced. Sequencing used immunoSEQ multiplex PCR; TCRdb keeps in-frame clones, though not all of them. The sample consists of about 280,000 clones, about 15% of them appearing once. Sequencing input: naive CD4+ T cells from blood. The source is a man in his late teens or twenties with type 1 diabetes.

This clone was seen a handful of times. V is TRBV9 and J is TRBJ2-7; possible D gene TRBD2, 7 bases. Germline V CDR1 and CDR2: SGDLS, YYNGEE. The CDR3 is made up of 14 amino acids. Trimming removed 0 bases at V and 4 bases at J, with 11 bases between. CDR3 in amino acids: CASSVDAGAYEQYF. The CDR3 nucleotides are TGTGCCAGCAGCGTAGACGCGGGGGCTTACGAGCAGTACTTC.

The chain couples TRBV7-9 to TRBJ2-7; 8 bases align to TRBD2. The V gene's germline CDR1 is SEHNR and CDR2 FQNEAQ (reference sequence). The CDR3 is 16 residues long. V lost 4 bases to trimming and J lost 3 bases; unmatched junction nucleotides: 11. The CDR3, as DNA: TGTGCCAGCAGCTCTCGGTTTGGGACTAGTCTCTACGAGCAGTACTTC. It translates to CASSSRFGTSLYEQYF.

This chain links TRBV20-1 with TRBJ2-7, with 7 nucleotides matching TRBD1. V was pared by 6 bases and J by 5 bases, with 4 bases of the junction left unmatched. The length of the CDR3 is 11 residues. Per the germline V gene, CDR1 is DFQATT and CDR2 is SNEGSKA (reference sequence). The CDR3 sequence: CSAPGQNEQYF. The CDR3 coding sequence is TGCAGTGCCCCGGGACAGAACGAGCAGTACTTC.